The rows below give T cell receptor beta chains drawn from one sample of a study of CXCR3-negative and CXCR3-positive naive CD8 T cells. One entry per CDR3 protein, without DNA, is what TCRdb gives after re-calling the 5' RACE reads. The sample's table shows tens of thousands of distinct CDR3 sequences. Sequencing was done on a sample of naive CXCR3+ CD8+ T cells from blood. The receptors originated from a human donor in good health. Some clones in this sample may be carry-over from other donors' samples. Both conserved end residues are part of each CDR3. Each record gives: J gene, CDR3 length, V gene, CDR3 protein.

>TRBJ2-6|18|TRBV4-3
CASSQRDSGFSGANVLTF
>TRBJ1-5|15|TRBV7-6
CASSATGLSNQPQHF
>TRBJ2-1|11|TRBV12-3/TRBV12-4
CASSLAAEQFF
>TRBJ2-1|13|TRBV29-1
CSVATGEGNEQFF
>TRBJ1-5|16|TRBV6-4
CASRYDRDRGGQPQHF
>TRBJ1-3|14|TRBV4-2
CASSHPASGNNIYF
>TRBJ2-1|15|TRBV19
CASCPDGSSYNEQFF
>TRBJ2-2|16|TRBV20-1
CSAAGGVAGVAGELFF
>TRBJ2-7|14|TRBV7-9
CASSLEGLVYEQYF
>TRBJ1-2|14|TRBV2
CASSESTVNYGYTF
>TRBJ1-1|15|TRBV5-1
CASSLEGGSYTEAFF
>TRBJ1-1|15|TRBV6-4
CASSDSSDISTEAFF
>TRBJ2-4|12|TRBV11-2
CASSLRTGARYF
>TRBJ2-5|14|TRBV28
CASSLLSRGETQYF
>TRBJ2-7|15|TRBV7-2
CASSLVHSSSYEQYF
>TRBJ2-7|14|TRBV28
CASTPTALSYEQYF
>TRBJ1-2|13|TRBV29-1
CSVSRDRDYGYTF
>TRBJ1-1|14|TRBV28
CASTGGAWNTEAFF
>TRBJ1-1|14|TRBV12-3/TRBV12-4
CASSPYRGHTEAFF
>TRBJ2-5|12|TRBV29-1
CSVMTTGETQYF
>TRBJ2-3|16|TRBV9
CASSPYGGGREDTQYF
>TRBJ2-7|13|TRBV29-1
CSVSIAGEYEQYF
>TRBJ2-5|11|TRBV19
CASSLGPTQYF
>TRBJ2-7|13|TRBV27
CASSLSDSYEQYF
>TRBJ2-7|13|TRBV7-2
CASSFNSNYEQYF
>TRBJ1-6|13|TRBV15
CATSREDSSPLHF
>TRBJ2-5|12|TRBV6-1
CASSGSWETQYF
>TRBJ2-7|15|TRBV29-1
CSVEAPGLADYEQYF
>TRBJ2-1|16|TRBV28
CASSSPVWRGGNEQFF
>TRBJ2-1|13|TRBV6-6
CASSSGINNEQFF
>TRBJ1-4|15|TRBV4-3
CASSQGGPGDEKLFF
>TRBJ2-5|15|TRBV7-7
CASSSGGSGQETQYF
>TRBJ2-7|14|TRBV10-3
CAISVGATEYEQYF
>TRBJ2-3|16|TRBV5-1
CASSFTSGSKGDTQYF
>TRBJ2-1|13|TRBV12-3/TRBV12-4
CATPGLASDEQFF
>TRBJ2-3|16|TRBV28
CASSSISVRTADTQYF
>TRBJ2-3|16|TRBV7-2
CASSSRGGTSTDTQYF
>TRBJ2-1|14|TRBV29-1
CSESTGDSYNEQFF
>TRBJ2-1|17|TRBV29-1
CSVEDPSGRLTYNEQFF
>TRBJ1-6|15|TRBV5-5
CASSTRDRDHSPLHF
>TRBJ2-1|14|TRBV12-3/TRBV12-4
CAILPSGNFNEQFF
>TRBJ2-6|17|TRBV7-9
CASSLTASNSGANVLTF
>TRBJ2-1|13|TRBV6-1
CASSLLTGDEQFF
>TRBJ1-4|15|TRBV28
CASSSDGSTNEKLFF
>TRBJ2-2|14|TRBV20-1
CSASGAPNTGELFF
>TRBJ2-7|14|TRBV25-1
CASSDPDRAGEQYF
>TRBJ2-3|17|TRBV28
CASSLTPGLASPDTQYF
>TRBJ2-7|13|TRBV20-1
CSARPDGAYEQYF
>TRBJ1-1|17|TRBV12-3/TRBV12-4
CASSPAIGDRGNTEAFF
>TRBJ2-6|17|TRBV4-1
CASSQVHPRSGANVLTF
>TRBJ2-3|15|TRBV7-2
CASSSEDRGTDTQYF
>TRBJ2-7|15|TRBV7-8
CASSARDRGGGEQYF
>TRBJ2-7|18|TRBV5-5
CASSLALGTGGKTYEQYF
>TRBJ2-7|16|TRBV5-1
CASSWSQGRGNYEQYF
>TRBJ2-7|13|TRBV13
CASTPGVGYEQYF
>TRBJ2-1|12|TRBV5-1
CASSLYVDEQFF
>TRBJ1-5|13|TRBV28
CASSWPGDQPQHF
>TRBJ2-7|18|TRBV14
CASSQGDRGRTIGYEQYF
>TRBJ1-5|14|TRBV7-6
CASSAGTDNQPQHF
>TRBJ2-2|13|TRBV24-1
CAKGDRGTGELFF